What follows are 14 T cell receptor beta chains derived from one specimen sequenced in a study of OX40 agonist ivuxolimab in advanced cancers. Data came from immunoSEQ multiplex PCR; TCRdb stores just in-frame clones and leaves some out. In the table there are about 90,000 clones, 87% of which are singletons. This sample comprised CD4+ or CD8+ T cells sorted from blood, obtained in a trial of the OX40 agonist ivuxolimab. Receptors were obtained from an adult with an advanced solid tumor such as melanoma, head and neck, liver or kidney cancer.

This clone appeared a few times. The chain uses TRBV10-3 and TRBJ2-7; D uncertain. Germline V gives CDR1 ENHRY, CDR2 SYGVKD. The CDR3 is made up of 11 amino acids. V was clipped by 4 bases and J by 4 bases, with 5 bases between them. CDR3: CAISGTYEQYF. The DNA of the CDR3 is TGTGCCATCAGTGGAACTTACGAGCAGTACTTC.

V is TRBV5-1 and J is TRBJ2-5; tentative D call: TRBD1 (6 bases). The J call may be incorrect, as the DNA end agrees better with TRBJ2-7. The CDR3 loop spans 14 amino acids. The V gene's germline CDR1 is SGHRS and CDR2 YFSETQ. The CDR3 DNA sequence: TGCGCCAGCAGCTTGGGTCTGGGCAGGGGCGAGCAGTACTTC. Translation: CASSLGLGRGEQYF.

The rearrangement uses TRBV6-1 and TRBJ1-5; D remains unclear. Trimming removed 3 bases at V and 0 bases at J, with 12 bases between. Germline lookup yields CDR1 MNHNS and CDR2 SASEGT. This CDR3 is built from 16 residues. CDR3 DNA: TGTGCCAGCAGTGAGCCGCCGGGGTATAGCAATCAGCCCCAGCATTTT. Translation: CASSEPPGYSNQPQHF.

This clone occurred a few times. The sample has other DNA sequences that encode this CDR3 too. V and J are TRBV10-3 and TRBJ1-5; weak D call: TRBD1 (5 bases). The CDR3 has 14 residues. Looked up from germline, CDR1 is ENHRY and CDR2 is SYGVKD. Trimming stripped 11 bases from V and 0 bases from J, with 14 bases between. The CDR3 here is CASTTDNSNQPQHF. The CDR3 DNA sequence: TGTGCCTCAACCACGGACAATAGCAATCAGCCCCAGCATTTT.

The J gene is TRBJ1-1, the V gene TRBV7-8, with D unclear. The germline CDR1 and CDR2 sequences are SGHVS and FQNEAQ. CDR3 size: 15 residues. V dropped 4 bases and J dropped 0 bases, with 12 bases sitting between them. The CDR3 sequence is CASSSKVGVNTEAFF. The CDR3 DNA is TGTGCCAGCAGCTCTAAGGTCGGCGTGAACACTGAAGCTTTCTTT.

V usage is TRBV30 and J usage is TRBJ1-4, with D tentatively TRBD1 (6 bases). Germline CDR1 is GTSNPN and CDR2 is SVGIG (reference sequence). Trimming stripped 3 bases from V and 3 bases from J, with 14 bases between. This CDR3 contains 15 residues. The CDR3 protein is CAWSPGSGANEKLFF. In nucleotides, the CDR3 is TGTGCCTGGAGCCCCGGCTCAGGGGCTAATGAAAAACTGTTTTTT.

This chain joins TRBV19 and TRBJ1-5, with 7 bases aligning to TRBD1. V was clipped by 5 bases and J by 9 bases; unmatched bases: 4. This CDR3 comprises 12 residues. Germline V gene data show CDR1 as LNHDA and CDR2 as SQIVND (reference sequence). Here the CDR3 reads CASSDRESPQHF. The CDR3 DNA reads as TGTGCCAGTAGTGACAGGGAGTCGCCCCAGCATTTT.

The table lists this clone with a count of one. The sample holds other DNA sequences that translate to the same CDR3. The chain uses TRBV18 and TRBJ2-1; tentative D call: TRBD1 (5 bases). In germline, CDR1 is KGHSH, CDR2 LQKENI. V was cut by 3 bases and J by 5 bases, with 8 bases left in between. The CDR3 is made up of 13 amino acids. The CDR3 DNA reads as TGTGCCAGCTCACCCCAGACAGACAATGAGCAGTTCTTC. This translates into CASSPQTDNEQFF.

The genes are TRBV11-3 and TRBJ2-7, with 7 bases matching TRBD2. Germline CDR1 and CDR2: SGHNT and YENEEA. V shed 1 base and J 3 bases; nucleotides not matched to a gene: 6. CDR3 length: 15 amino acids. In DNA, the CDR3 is TGTGCCAGCAGCTTAGCGGGAGGCCAGGACTACGAGCAGTACTTC. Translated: CASSLAGGQDYEQYF.

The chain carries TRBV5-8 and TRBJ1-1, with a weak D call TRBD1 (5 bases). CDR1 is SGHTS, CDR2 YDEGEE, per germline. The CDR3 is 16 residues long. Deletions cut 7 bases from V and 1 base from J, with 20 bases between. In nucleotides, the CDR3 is TGTGCCAGCGCTAAGGGACCGGGACTTACGAACACTGAAGCTTTCTTT. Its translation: CASAKGPGLTNTEAFF. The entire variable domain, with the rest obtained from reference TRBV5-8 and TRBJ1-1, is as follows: EAGVTQSPTHLIKTRGQQATLRCSPISGHTSVYWYQQALGLGLQFLLWYDEGEERNRGNFPPRFSGRQFPNYSSELNVNALELEDSALYLCASAKGPGLTNTEAFFGQGTRLTVV.

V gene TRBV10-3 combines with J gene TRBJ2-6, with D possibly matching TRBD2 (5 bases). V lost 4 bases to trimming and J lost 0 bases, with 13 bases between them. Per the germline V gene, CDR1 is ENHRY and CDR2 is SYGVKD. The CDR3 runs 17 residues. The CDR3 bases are TGTGCCATCAGTGGGGAGCATGGCAACTCTGGGGCCAACGTCCTGACTTTC. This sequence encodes CAISGEHGNSGANVLTF.

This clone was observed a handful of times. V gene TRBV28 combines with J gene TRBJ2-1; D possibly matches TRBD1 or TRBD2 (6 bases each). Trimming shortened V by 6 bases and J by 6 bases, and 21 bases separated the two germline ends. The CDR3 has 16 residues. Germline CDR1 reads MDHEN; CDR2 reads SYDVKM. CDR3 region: CASSFRGALVSNEQFF. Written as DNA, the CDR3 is TGTGCCAGCAGCTTTAGGGGGGCGTTAGTTAGCAATGAGCAGTTCTTC.

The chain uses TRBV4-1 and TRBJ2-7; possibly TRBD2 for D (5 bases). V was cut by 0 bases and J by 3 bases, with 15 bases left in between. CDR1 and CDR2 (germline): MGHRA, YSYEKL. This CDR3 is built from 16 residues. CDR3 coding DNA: TGCGCCAGCAGCCAAGAAAGCAGACCGGACTTCTACGAGCAGTACTTC. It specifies CASSQESRPDFYEQYF.

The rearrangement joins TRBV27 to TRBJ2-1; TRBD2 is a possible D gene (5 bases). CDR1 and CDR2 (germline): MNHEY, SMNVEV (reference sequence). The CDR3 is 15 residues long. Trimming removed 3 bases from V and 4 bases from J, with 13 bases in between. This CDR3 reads CASSLYSDLYNEQFF. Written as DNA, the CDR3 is TGTGCCAGCAGTTTGTATAGCGACCTTTACAATGAGCAGTTCTTC.